This TCR beta chain came from a study of CXCR3-negative and CXCR3-positive naive CD8 T cells. Notes on the study in general: CXCR3-negative naive cells had less hydrophobic TRB CDR3s than did CXCR3-positive naive cells. After cryopreservation, expression of CXCR3 was partially reduced, and most assays were run with fresh PBMCs.

This CDR3 has 12 residues. Germline values: CDR1 SGDLS, CDR2 YYNGEE. UMI labels and 5' RACE were used to prepare the TRB cDNA libraries. TCRdb processed the 5' RACE reads again and assigns one entry to each CDR3 protein, with no DNA. This sample carries around 81,000 distinct CDR3 sequences, with about 1.4% going to the ten biggest clones. On this clonotype itself: Antigen unknown.

Cells that were CD45RO-CCR7+CD27+CD95- constituted naive CD8+ T cells. This TCR was recovered from a human donor in good health. Some clones in this sample may be carry-over from other donors' samples. V gene TRBV9 combines with J gene TRBJ2-1. Sequenced: naive CXCR3- CD8+ T cells from blood. The subset denotes: CD45RO-CCR7+CD27+CD95- naive CD8+ T cells lacking CXCR3 (TNR3-). The chain's CDR3 is CASSVRDGEQFF. Variable domain in full (rest from reference TRBV9 and TRBJ2-1): DSGVTQTPKHLITATGQRVTLRCSPRSGDLSVYWYQQSLDQGLQFLIQYYNGEERAKGNILERFSAQQFPDLHSELNLSSLELGDSALYFCASSVRDGEQFFGPGTRLTVL.